This T cell receptor (beta chain) was sequenced during a study of blood T cell repertoires in COVID-19. Assay used: immunoSEQ multiplex PCR; TCRdb lists only in-frame clones, some missing. The profile shows approximately 100,000 clones, approximately 84% of them singletons. This clone appeared a few times. The germline V gene encodes CDR1 SGDLS and CDR2 YYNGEE. This CDR3 region has 15 residues. V lost 0 bases to trimming and J lost 9 bases, with 16 bases between them. Sequencing used peripheral blood. This receptor was obtained from a woman in her sixties with acute or convalescent COVID-19. The chain uses TRBV9 and TRBJ2-1; D might be TRBD2 (7 bases). Here the CDR3 reads CASSVGRGAWGEQFF. The CDR3 DNA follows: TGTGCCAGCAGCGTAGGTCGGGGGGCCTGGGGTGAGCAGTTCTTC.